This T cell receptor (beta chain) emerged from a study of cytomegalovirus exposure and HLA in healthy donors. Study outcomes and limitations: Immune exposure information available was restricted to CMV serostatus.

Germline lookup yields CDR1 LNHNV and CDR2 YYDKDF (reference sequence). V lost 1 base to trimming and J lost 0 bases, with 10 bases between them. The length of the CDR3 is 15 residues. With regard to this clone: The target antigen is unknown.

In the PCR, 60 Vbeta and 13 Jbeta primers were used. TCRdb's copy holds only in-frame clones and misses some; the assay was immunoSEQ multiplex PCR. The sample lists 210,000 or so clones, approximately 83% seen once, with under 0.85% in the top ten. Source material: PBMCs. The rearrangement uses TRBV15 and TRBJ2-7; D unclear. The receptor's source is a boy younger than 10 in good health and CMV-seronegative. The CDR3 region has the DNA TGTGCCACCAGCAGAGCCCCAGGAAGCTCCTACGAGCAGTACTTC. This encodes CATSRAPGSSYEQYF.